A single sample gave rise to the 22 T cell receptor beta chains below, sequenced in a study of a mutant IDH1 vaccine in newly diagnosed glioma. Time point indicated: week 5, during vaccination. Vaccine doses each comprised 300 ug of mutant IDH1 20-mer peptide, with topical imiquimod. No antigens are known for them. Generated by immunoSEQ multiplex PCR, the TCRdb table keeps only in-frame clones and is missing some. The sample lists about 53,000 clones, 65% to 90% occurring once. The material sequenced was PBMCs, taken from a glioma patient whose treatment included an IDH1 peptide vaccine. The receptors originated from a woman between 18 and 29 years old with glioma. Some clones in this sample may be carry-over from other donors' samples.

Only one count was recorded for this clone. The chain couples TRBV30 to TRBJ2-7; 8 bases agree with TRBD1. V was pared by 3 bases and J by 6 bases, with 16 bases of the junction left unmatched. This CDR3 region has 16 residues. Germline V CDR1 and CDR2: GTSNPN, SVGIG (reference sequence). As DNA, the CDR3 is TGTGCCTGGAGGGCTCCATTCGGGACAGGCTCCCTCGAGCAGTACTTC. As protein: CAWRAPFGTGSLEQYF.

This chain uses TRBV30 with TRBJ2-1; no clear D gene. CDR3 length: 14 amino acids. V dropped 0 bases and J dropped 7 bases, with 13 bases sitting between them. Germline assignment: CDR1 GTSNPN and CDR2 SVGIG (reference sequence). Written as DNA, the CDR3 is TGTGCCTGGAGTGTCGCGGCCTATCGGAATGAGCAGTTCTTC. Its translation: CAWSVAAYRNEQFF. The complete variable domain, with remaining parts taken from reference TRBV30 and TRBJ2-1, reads SQTIHQWPATLVQPVGSPLSLECTVEGTSNPNLYWYRQAAGRGLQLLFYSVGIGQISSEVPQNLSASRPQDRQFILSSKKLLLSDSGFYLCAWSVAAYRNEQFFGPGTRLTVL.

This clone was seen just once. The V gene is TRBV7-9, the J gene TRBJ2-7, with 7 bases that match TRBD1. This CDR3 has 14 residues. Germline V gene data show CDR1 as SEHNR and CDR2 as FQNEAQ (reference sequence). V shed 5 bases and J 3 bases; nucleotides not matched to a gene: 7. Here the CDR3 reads CASSQPGQSYEQYF. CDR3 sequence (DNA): TGTGCCAGCAGCCAACCGGGACAGAGCTACGAGCAGTACTTC.

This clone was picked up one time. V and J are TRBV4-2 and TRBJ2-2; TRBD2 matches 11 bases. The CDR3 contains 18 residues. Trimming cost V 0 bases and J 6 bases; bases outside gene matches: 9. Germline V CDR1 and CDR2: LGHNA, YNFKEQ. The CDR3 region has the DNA TGTGCCAGCAGCCAAGACATAGCGGGGGGGCCGAGATCCGGGGAGCTGTTTTTT. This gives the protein CASSQDIAGGPRSGELFF.

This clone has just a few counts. The chain's CDR3 is CASSPLLSGNTIYF. Here the CDR3 DNA reads TGTGCCAGCAGCCCACTATTATCGGGAAACACCATATATTTT. The gene calls are TRBV7-6 and TRBJ1-3; D is unresolved. V shed 5 bases and J shed 4 bases, with 12 bases lying between them. There are 14 residues in the CDR3. Germline CDR1 is SGHVS and CDR2 is FNYEAQ.

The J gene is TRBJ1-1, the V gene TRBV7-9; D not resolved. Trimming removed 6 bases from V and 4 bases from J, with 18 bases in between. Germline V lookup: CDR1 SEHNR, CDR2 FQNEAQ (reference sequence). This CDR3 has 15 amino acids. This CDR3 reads CASRFLPPRGTEAFF. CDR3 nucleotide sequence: TGTGCCAGCAGGTTCCTGCCCCCGCGGGGCACTGAAGCTTTCTTT.

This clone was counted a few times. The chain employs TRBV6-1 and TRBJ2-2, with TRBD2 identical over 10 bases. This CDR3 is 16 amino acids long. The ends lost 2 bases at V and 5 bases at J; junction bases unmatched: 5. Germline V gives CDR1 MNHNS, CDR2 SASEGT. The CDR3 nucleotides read TGTGCCAGCAGTGAAATAGCGGGAGGCGGGACCGGGGAGCTGTTTTTT. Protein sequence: CASSEIAGGGTGELFF.

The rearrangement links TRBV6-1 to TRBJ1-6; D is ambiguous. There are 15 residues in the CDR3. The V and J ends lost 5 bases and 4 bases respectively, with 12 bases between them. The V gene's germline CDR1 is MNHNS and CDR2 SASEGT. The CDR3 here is CASSNPGTYNSPLHF. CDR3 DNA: TGTGCCAGCAGTAACCCGGGCACTTATAATTCACCCCTCCACTTT.

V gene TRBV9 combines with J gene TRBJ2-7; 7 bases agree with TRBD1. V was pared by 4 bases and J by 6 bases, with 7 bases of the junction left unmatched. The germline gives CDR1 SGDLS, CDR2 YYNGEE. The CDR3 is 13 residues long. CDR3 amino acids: CASSPQGVGEQYF. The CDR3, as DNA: TGTGCCAGCAGCCCCCAGGGGGTTGGCGAGCAGTACTTC.

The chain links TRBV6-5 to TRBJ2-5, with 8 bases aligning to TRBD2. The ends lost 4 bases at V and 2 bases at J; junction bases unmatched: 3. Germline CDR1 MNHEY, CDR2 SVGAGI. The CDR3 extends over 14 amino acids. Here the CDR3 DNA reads TGTGCCAGCAGTTGCTCGGGGGGGCAAGAGACCCAGTACTTC. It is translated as CASSCSGGQETQYF.

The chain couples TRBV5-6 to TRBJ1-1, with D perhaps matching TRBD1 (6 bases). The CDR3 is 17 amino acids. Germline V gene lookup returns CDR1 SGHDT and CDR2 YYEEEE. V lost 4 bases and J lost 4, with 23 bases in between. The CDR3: CASSKTGAGAHGTEAFF. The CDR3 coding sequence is TGTGCCAGCAGCAAAACCGGGGCAGGGGCCCACGGCACTGAAGCTTTCTTT.

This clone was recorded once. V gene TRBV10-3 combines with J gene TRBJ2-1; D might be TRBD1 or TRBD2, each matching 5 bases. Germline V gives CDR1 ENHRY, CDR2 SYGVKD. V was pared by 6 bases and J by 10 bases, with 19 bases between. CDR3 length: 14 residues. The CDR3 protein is CAIRVGTEAGEQFF. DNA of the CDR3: TGTGCCATCAGGGTTGGGACGGAGGCAGGGGAGCAGTTCTTC.

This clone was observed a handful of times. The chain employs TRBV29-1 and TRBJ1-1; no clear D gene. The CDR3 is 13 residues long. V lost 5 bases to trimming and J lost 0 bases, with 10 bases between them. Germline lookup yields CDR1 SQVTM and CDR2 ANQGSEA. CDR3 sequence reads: CSVIGGLNTEAFF. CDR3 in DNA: TGCAGCGTTATAGGAGGGTTGAACACTGAAGCTTTCTTT.

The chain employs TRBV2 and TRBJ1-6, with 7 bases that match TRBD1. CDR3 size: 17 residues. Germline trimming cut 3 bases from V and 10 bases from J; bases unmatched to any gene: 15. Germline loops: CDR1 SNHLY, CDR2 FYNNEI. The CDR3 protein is CASSDEGQGDWYSPLHF. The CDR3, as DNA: TGTGCCAGCAGTGATGAGGGGCAGGGGGATTGGTACTCACCCCTCCACTTT. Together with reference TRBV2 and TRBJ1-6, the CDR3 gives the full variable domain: EPEVTQTPSHQVTQMGQEVILRCVPISNHLYFYWYRQILGQKVEFLVSFYNNEISEKSEIFDDQFSVERPDGSNFTLKIRSTKLEDSAMYFCASSDEGQGDWYSPLHFGNGTRLTVT.

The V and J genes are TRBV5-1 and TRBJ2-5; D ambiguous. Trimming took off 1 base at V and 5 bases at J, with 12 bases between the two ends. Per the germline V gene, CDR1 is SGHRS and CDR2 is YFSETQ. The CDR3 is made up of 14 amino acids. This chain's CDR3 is CASSLTSTVETQYF. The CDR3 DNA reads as TGCGCCAGCAGCTTGACCTCTACCGTGGAGACCCAGTACTTC.

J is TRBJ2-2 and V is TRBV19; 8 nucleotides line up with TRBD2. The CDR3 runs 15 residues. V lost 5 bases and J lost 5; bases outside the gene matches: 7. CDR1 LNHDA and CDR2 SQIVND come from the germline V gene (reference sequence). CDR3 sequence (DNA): TGTGCCAGTAGTGGGAGCGGGAGTCGTACCGGGGAGCTGTTTTTT. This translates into CASSGSGSRTGELFF.

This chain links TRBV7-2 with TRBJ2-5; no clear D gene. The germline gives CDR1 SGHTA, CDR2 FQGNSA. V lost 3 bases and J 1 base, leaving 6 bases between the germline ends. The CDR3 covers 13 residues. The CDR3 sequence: CASSFLAQETQYF. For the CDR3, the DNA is TGTGCCAGCAGCTTCCTTGCCCAAGAGACCCAGTACTTC.

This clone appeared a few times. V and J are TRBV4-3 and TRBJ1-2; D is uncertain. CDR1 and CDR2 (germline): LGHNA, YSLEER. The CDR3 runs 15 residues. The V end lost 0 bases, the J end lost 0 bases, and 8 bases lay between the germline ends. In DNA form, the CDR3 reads TGCGCCAGCAGCCAAGAACAGATTGCTAACTATGGCTACACCTTC. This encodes CASSQEQIANYGYTF.

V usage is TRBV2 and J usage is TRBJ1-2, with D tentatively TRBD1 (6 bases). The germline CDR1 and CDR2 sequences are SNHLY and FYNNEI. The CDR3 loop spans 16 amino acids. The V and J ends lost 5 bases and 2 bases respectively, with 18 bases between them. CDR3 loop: CASSLTGGVGNYGYTF. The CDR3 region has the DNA TGTGCCAGCAGTCTGACGGGGGGCGTGGGGAACTATGGCTACACCTTC. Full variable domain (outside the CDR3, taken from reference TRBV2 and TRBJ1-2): EPEVTQTPSHQVTQMGQEVILRCVPISNHLYFYWYRQILGQKVEFLVSFYNNEISEKSEIFDDQFSVERPDGSNFTLKIRSTKLEDSAMYFCASSLTGGVGNYGYTFGSGTRLTVV.

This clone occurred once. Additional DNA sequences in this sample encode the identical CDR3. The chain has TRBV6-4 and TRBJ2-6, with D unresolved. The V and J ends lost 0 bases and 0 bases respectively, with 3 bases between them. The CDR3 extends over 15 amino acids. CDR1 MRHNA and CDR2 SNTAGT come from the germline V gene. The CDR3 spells CASSDSGSGANVLTF. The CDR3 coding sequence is TGTGCCAGCAGTGACTCCGGCTCTGGGGCCAACGTCCTGACTTTC.

DNA for the CDR3: TGTGCCAGCAGTCCGGGACAGGGTAGTTATGGCTACACCTTC. Protein: CASSPGQGSYGYTF. The chain links TRBV6-9 to TRBJ1-2; 9 nucleotides match TRBD1. Germline CDR1 MNHGY, CDR2 SVAAGI. After removal of 5 bases from V and 5 bases from J, the junction contained 6 bases not matched to a gene. The length of the CDR3 is 14 residues.

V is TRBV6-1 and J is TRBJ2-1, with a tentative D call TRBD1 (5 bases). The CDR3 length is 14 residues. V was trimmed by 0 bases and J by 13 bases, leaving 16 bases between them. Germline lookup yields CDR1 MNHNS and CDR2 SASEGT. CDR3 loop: CASSEAIRTHPQFF. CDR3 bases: TGTGCCAGCAGTGAAGCTATACGGACACATCCTCAGTTCTTC.